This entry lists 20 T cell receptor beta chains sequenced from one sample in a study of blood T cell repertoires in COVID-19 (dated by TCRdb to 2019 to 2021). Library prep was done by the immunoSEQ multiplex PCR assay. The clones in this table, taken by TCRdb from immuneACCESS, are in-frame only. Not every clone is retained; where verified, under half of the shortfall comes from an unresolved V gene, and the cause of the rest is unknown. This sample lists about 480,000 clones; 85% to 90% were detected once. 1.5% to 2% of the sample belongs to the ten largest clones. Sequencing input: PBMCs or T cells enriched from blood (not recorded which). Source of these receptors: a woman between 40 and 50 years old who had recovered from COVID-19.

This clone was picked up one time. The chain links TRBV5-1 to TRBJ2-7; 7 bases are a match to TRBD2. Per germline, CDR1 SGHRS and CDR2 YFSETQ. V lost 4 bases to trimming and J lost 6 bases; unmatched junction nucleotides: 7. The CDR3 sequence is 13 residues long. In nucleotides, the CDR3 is TGCGCCAGCAGCGCCCGGGAGCGGGGCGAGCAGTACTTC. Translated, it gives CASSARERGEQYF.

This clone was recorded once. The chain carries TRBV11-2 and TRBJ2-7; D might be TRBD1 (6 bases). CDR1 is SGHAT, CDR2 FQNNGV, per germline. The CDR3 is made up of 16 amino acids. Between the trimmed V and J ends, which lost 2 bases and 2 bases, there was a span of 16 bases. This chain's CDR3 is CASSLKIETGAYEQYF. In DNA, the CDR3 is TGTGCCAGCAGCTTAAAGATCGAGACAGGAGCCTACGAGCAGTACTTC.

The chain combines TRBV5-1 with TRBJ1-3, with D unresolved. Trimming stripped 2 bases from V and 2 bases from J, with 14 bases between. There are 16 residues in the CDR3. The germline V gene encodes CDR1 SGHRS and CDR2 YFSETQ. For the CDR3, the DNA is TGCGCCAGCAGCTTCTCGGCCAGGTCACCTGGAAACACCATATATTTT. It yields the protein CASSFSARSPGNTIYF.

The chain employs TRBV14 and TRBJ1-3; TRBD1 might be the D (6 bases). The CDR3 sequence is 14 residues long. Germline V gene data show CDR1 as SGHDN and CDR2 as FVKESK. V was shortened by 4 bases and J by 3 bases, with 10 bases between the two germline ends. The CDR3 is CASSPYRVGNTIYF. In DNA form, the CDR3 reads TGTGCCAGCAGCCCCTACAGGGTTGGAAACACCATATATTTT.

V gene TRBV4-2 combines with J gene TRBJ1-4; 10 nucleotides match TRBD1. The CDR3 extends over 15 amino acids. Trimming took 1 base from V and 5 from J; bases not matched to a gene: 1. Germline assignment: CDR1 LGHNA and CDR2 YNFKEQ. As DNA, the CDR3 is TGTGCCAGCAGCCAAGGGGGACAGGGGAATGAAAAACTGTTTTTT. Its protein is CASSQGGQGNEKLFF.

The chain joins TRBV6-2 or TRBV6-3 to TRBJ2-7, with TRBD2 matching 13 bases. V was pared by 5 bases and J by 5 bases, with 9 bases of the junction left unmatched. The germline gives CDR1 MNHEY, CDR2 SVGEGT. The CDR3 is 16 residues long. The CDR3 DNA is TGTGCCAGCAGTGACAGGACTAGCGGGAGTATAAACGAGCAGTACTTC. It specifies CASSDRTSGSINEQYF.

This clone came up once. In DNA form, the CDR3 reads TGTGCCAGCAGCTCAGGCCAGAAAACAGGGCCCGAGCAGTACTTC. Residues: CASSSGQKTGPEQYF. The chain couples TRBV7-9 to TRBJ2-7, with D tentatively TRBD1 (6 bases). This CDR3 is built from 15 residues. Per the germline V gene, CDR1 is SEHNR and CDR2 is FQNEAQ (reference sequence). V was shortened by 4 bases and J by 6 bases, with 19 bases between the two germline ends.

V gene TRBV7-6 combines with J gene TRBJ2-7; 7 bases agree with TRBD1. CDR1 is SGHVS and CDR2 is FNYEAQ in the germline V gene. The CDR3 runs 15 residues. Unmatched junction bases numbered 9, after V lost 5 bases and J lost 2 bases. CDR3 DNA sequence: TGTGCCAGCAGCGAGGGACAGCCTACGACCTACGAGCAGTACTTC. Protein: CASSEGQPTTYEQYF.

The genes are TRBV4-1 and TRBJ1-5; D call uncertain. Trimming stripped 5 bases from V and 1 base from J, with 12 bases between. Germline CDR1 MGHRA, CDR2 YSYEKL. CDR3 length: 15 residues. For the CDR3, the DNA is TGCGCCAGCAGCTCTCGTCCCGTAAGCAATCAGCCCCAGCATTTT. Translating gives CASSSRPVSNQPQHF.

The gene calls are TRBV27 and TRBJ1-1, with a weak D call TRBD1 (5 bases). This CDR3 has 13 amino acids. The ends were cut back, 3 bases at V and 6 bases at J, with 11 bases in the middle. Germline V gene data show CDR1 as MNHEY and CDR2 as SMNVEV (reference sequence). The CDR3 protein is CASSFPGGAEAFF. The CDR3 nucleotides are TGTGCCAGCAGTTTCCCCGGGGGGGCTGAAGCTTTCTTT.

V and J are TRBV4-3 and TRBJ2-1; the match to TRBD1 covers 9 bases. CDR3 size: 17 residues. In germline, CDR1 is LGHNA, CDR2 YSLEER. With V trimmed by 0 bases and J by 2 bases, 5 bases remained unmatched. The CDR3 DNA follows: TGCGCCAGCAGCCAAGACTCACAGGGGGCAACCTACAATGAGCAGTTCTTC. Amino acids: CASSQDSQGATYNEQFF.

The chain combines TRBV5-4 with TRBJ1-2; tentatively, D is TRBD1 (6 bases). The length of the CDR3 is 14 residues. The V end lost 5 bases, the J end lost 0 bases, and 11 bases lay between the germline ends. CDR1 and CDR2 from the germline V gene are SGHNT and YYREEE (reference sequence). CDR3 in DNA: TGTGCCAGCAGACGTGACAGGACTAACTATGGCTACACCTTC. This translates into CASRRDRTNYGYTF.

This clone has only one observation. CDR3 sequence (DNA): TGCGCCAGCAGCTTAGAAGGAGGTGGGACAGATACGCAGTATTTT. Translation: CASSLEGGGTDTQYF. The chain has TRBV5-1 and TRBJ2-3, with a weak D call TRBD2 (5 bases). Trimming shortened V by 2 bases and J by 3 bases, and 13 bases separated the two germline ends. From germline, CDR1 is SGHRS and CDR2 YFSETQ. CDR3 length equals 15 residues.

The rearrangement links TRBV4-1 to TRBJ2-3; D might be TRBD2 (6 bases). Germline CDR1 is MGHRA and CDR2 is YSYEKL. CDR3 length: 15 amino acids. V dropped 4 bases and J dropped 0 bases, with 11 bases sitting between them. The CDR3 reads CASSPTGLSTDTQYF. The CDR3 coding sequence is TGCGCCAGCAGCCCAACGGGACTGAGCACAGATACGCAGTATTTT.

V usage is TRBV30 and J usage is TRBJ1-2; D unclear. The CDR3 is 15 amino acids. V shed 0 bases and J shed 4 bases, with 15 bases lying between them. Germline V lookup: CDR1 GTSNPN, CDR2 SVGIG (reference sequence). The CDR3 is CAWSVQGVSLYGYTF. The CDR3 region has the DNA TGTGCCTGGAGTGTACAAGGAGTTAGCCTCTATGGCTACACCTTC. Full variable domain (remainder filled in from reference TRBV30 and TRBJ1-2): SQTIHQWPATLVQPVGSPLSLECTVEGTSNPNLYWYRQAAGRGLQLLFYSVGIGQISSEVPQNLSASRPQDRQFILSSKKLLLSDSGFYLCAWSVQGVSLYGYTFGSGTRLTVV.

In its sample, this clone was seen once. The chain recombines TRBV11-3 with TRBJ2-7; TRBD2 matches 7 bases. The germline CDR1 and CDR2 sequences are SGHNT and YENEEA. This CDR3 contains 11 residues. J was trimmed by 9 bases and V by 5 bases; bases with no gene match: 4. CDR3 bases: TGTGCCAGCAGCACCCCGGGGGGGCAGTACTTC. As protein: CASSTPGGQYF. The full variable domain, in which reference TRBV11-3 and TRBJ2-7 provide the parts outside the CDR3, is EAGVVQSPRYKIIEKKQPVAFWCNPISGHNTLYWYLQNLGQGPELLIRYENEEAVDDSQLPKDRFSAERLKGVDSTLKIQPAELGDSAVYLCASSTPGGQYFGPGTRLTVT.

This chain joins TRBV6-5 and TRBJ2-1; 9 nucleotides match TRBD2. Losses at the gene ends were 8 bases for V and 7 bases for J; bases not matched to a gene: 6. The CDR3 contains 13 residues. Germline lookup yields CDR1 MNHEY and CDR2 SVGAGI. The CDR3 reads CASQAGGINEQFF. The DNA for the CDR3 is TGTGCCAGCCAAGCGGGAGGAATAAATGAGCAGTTCTTC.

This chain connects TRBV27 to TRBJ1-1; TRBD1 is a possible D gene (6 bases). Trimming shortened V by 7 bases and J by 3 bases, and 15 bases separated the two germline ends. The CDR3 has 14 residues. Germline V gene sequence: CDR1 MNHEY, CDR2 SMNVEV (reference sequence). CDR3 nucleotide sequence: TGTGCCAGCACCTGGAGGGGGGGGTACACTGAAGCTTTCTTT. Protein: CASTWRGGYTEAFF.

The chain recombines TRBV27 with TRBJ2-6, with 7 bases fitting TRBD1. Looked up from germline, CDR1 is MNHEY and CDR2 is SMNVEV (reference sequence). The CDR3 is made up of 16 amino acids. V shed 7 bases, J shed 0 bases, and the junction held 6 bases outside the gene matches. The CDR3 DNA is TGTGCCAGCACCTACAGGGGAATCTCTGGGGCCAACGTCCTGACTTTC. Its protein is CASTYRGISGANVLTF.

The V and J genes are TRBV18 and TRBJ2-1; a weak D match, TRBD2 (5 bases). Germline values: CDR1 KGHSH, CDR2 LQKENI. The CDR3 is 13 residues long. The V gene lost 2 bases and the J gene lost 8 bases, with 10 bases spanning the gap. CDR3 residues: CASSPGGIDEQFF. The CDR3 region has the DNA TGTGCCAGCTCACCAGGAGGAATCGATGAGCAGTTCTTC.